This TCR beta chain was recovered during a study of human CD8 memory T cell subsets. Germline CDR1 MDHEN, CDR2 SYDVKM. There are 14 residues in the CDR3. About this clonotype: Its antigen is not known.

A UMI-labeled 5' RACE approach was the method that produced the TCR beta libraries. For each CDR3 protein, TCRdb gives one entry from its re-call of the 5' RACE reads, without DNA. The sample table includes about 9,200 distinct CDR3 sequences. Magnetic separation of the negative type served to enrich total CD8+ T cells. Study-wide findings and caveats: No chain other than the T cell receptor beta chain was sequenced. Stem-like memory and precursor exhausted T cell repertoires had very little in common with each other.

The TCR sequence derives from a human donor in good health. Sample: CD8+ stem-like memory T cells (TSCM and TCM) sorted from PBMCs. Specified subset: stem-like memory CD8 T cells (TSTEM), CCR7+ PD-1- TIGIT-. The gene calls are TRBV28 and TRBJ2-1; without DNA, the TCRdb call of TRBD1 cannot be checked. CDR3 sequence: CASSGLKQGPWQFF.